The entry below describes one T cell receptor beta chain. This clonotype has only a few counts. Its binding antigen is unknown. The sample holds no much larger clone one base away, and base qualities are not on file. These data are taken from a study of regulatory T cells in long-lasting Graves disease (dated by TCRdb to the early 2020s). Background on the whole study: Persistent Graves' disease meant more than 5 years of antithyroid drug treatment with TSH receptor autoantibodies that stayed positive. The study was conducted in China and was registered as a clinical trial. A total of 35 or so samples were covered by TCR sequencing, comprising roughly 13 persistent and around 20 newly diagnosed Graves' disease patients. Peripheral blood TCR sequencing and RNA sequencing compared persistent Graves' disease patients with newly diagnosed Graves' disease patients. Persistent Graves' disease patients in the clinical cohort had taken antithyroid drugs for roughly ten years on average. The paper's findings and limits, for the study overall: Preferential use of TRBV28, TRBJ1-2 and TRBJ2-5 was observed in persistent disease, whereas TRBV20-1 and TRBJ2-1 were favored in newly diagnosed disease. As a limitation, the authors acknowledged that the small sample size may reduce accuracy. More public clonotypes were shared among persistent patients (approximately 3,000) than among newly diagnosed patients (966). Sequencing and analysis were restricted to the TCR beta chain. Peripheral blood alone was examined, since thyroid tissue, which constituted the primary lesion, could not be accessed. Compared with newly diagnosed patients, patients with persistent Graves' disease had lower TCR Shannon entropy and fewer highly expanded clones, which suggests clonal expansion.

In the paper's terms, the time point label means: persistent/refractory GD, antithyroid drugs over 5 years with positive TRAb. For both TCR sequencing and RNA sequencing, RNA was extracted from PBMCs using TRIzol. Graves' disease was diagnosed according to American Thyroid Association guidelines. The patients came from an endocrinology department in Xi'an, China. From each patient, approximately 10 milliliters of peripheral blood was collected into an EDTA anticoagulant tube. Ficoll Paque Plus density gradient separation was used to isolate PBMCs, and no further T cell sorting was done. An Agilent 2100 Bioanalyzer and agarose gel were used to check RNA quality, while a NanoDrop 2000 measured RNA concentration. The V and J ends are trimmed by 7 bases and 7 bases, leaving 10 bases between them. CDR1 MDHEN and CDR2 SYDVKM are derived from the germline V gene. The CDR3 sequence holds 12 residues, the cysteine and phenylalanine included. The kept DNA is CDR3 alone, 36 bases in frame from the first base.

The receptor library was made with multiplex PCR. This sample was sequenced with an Illumina HiSeq 4000. iRepertoire HTBI primers and Arm-PCR amplification of CDR3 regions were used to construct TCR beta libraries. PCR products were gel purified before sequencing. Per the source publication's procedure: Gene usage analysis of CDR3 amino acid clonotypes used the approximately 62 TRBV and 12 to 15 TRBJ segments found across samples. Filtered high-quality paired reads were merged into contigs using COPE and FqMerger. BLAST was used to align contigs to IMGT TRBV, TRBD and TRBJ reference genes, with CDR3 defined following IMGT. Any clonotype with a frequency above 0.1% was classified as a highly expanded clone. Shannon entropy was used to measure repertoire diversity, and the Gini coefficient was used to measure V-J evenness. Clonotypes shared by more than one individual were considered public. TCRdb reprocessing: public reads trimmed at Q25 with fastp, clones called with MiXCR, in-frame beta chains kept. Identical CDR3 proteins give one entry, which carries the most common genes and DNA. These V and J calls are TCRdb output, not the study's own analysis. This sample gives about 290,000 distinct CDR3 sequences in total; around 23% of them show up just once. Clones ranked in the top ten supply around 50% of the sample.

The receptor chain draws on TRBV28 and TRBJ1-4; matching of 5 bases hints at TRBD1 as the D gene. This TCR derives from a female donor with Graves disease. The sample in question was peripheral blood mononuclear cells (PBMCs), obtained when the disease was refractory, from a patient treated with antithyroid drugs. CDR3 protein: CASNQGFEKLFF. In nucleotide form, the sequence is TGTGCCAGCAATCAGGGATTTGAAAAACTGTTTTTT.